Listed below are T cell receptor beta chains from one sample, sequenced in a study of identical twins. TCRdb itself ran the 5' RACE reads through MiXCR, one entry per CDR3 protein. The table lists approximately 690,000 distinct CDR3 sequences, 5.5% to 6.5% of them singletons, with about 2% in the top ten. The sample comprised naive T cells sorted from blood. The receptors originated from a man aged 18 to 30 in good health. Each CDR3 is given with its conserved first and last residue. Fields, in order: J gene, V gene, D gene, CDR3 length, CDR3 protein. D genes are given only for firm matches.

j_call: TRBJ2-1; v_call: TRBV4-1; d_call: TRBD2; cdr3_length: 16; cdr3_aa: CASSQDSSGTHDEQFF
j_call: TRBJ2-1; v_call: TRBV5-6; d_call: -; cdr3_length: 15; cdr3_aa: CASSFVAASPNEQFF
j_call: TRBJ1-6; v_call: TRBV15; d_call: -; cdr3_length: 15; cdr3_aa: CATSRDGGQNSPLHF
j_call: TRBJ2-1; v_call: TRBV29-1; d_call: TRBD1; cdr3_length: 16; cdr3_aa: CSVVQGDRGSWDEQFF
j_call: TRBJ1-6; v_call: TRBV12-3/TRBV12-4; d_call: -; cdr3_length: 14; cdr3_aa: CASSLAGPNSPLHF
j_call: TRBJ2-7; v_call: TRBV20-1; d_call: TRBD2; cdr3_length: 13; cdr3_aa: CSARGLDSYEQYF
j_call: TRBJ1-5; v_call: TRBV12-3/TRBV12-4; d_call: -; cdr3_length: 17; cdr3_aa: CASSPPRAEYSNQPQHF
j_call: TRBJ2-3; v_call: TRBV20-1; d_call: TRBD2; cdr3_length: 15; cdr3_aa: CSAPGTSGSVDTQYF
j_call: TRBJ2-1; v_call: TRBV19; d_call: TRBD2; cdr3_length: 15; cdr3_aa: CASSGQRGTFNEQFF
j_call: TRBJ2-7; v_call: TRBV28; d_call: -; cdr3_length: 14; cdr3_aa: CASTLTQVSDEQYF
j_call: TRBJ2-2; v_call: TRBV7-9; d_call: -; cdr3_length: 17; cdr3_aa: CASSLPPMLRHTGELFF
j_call: TRBJ2-4; v_call: TRBV11-3; d_call: TRBD2; cdr3_length: 14; cdr3_aa: CASTLSGRENIQYF
j_call: TRBJ2-1; v_call: TRBV29-1; d_call: TRBD2; cdr3_length: 13; cdr3_aa: CSVRGRVYNEQFF
j_call: TRBJ2-7; v_call: TRBV20-1; d_call: TRBD2; cdr3_length: 14; cdr3_aa: CSANTGTRWNEQYF
j_call: TRBJ2-3; v_call: TRBV2; d_call: TRBD1; cdr3_length: 15; cdr3_aa: CASMAGGTSTDTQYF
j_call: TRBJ1-2; v_call: TRBV2; d_call: -; cdr3_length: 13; cdr3_aa: CAPQRGVDYGYTF
j_call: TRBJ2-6; v_call: TRBV6-1; d_call: -; cdr3_length: 17; cdr3_aa: CASSAGTRVSGANVLTF
j_call: TRBJ2-3; v_call: TRBV6-2/TRBV6-3; d_call: -; cdr3_length: 13; cdr3_aa: CASSYSWEDTQYF
j_call: TRBJ1-4; v_call: TRBV29-1; d_call: -; cdr3_length: 14; cdr3_aa: CSVGIRQGVEKLFF
j_call: TRBJ1-4; v_call: TRBV25-1; d_call: -; cdr3_length: 11; cdr3_aa: CASAQNEKLFF
j_call: TRBJ2-1; v_call: TRBV28; d_call: TRBD1; cdr3_length: 17; cdr3_aa: CASSFTTGASSYNEQFF
j_call: TRBJ1-3; v_call: TRBV20-1; d_call: -; cdr3_length: 15; cdr3_aa: CSARDRRTSGNTIYF
j_call: TRBJ2-4; v_call: TRBV12-3/TRBV12-4; d_call: -; cdr3_length: 15; cdr3_aa: CASTPFQMGLNIQYF
j_call: TRBJ2-3; v_call: TRBV3-1; d_call: -; cdr3_length: 14; cdr3_aa: CASSQLMGEDTQYF
j_call: TRBJ2-1; v_call: TRBV7-9; d_call: TRBD2; cdr3_length: 16; cdr3_aa: CASSPKGAGVYNEQFF
j_call: TRBJ2-1; v_call: TRBV2; d_call: TRBD1; cdr3_length: 15; cdr3_aa: CASRSGTGGFNEQFF
j_call: TRBJ1-1; v_call: TRBV6-4; d_call: TRBD1; cdr3_length: 17; cdr3_aa: CASRALGQGGSGTEAFF